Shown below are 19 T cell receptor beta chains from a single sample sequenced in a study of T cells in Graves' hyperthyroidism and ophthalmopathy. Amplification yielded TCR beta CDR3 regions, with RNA transcripts as the source. Using the HTBI primer set, a first-round RT-PCR was run on the TCR CDR3. TCRdb processed the multiplex PCR reads anew with MiXCR; each CDR3 protein has one entry. Of about 340,000 distinct CDR3 sequences listed, about 21% are singletons. Specimen: blood. The receptors here all came from a woman between 50 and 59 years old with Graves' hyperthyroidism.

About this clonotype: One base away lies a much larger clone, so this may be a sequencing read error. The chain carries TRBV20-1 and TRBJ2-7; TRBD2 matches 10 bases. The CDR3 length is 16 residues. Germline lookup yields CDR1 DFQATT and CDR2 SNEGSKA (reference sequence). The V and J ends lost 2 bases and 2 bases, in that order; junction bases with no gene match: 9. The CDR3 DNA is TGCAGTGCTAGAAATAATGAGCGGGGGGGAACCTACGAGCAGTACTTC. Protein product: CSARNNERGGTYEQYF.

This clonotype occurred a few times. The rearrangement links TRBV10-3 to TRBJ1-1; 10 bases match TRBD1. The junction had 3 bases not matched to a gene; V was cut back by 6 bases and J by 11 bases. CDR3 length equals 11 residues. From germline, CDR1 is ENHRY and CDR2 SYGVKD. The CDR3 loop reads CAIRGTGEAFF. CDR3 bases: TGTGCCATCAGGGGGACAGGGGAGGCTTTCTTT.

The sample holds a few counts of this clonotype. The CDR3 here is CAISTGAGDTQYF. In DNA, the CDR3 is TGTGCCATCAGTACTGGAGCGGGGGATACGCAGTATTTT. The V call is TRBV10-3, the J call TRBJ2-3; 7 bases agree with TRBD2. Trimming removed 5 bases from V and 6 bases from J; junction bases left unmatched: 5. Looked up from germline, CDR1 is ENHRY and CDR2 is SYGVKD. This CDR3 has 13 amino acids.

The J gene is TRBJ2-7, the V gene TRBV11-3, with a possible D match to TRBD1 (6 bases). CDR1 SGHNT and CDR2 YENEEA come from the germline V gene. V was pared by 4 bases and J by 2 bases, with 15 bases between. There are 15 residues in the CDR3. The CDR3 sequence is CASSSVGTNTYEQYF. CDR3 coding DNA: TGTGCCAGCAGCTCCGTCGGGACAAACACCTACGAGCAGTACTTC.

This clonotype has ten or more counts. DNA of the CDR3: TGTGCCAGCAGCCTTAGGACTAGCGGGATCTTTTCCTACGAGCAGTACTTC. Its protein is CASSLRTSGIFSYEQYF. The V gene is TRBV3-1, the J gene TRBJ2-7, with 12 bases identical to TRBD2. The J segment lost 1 base and the V segment lost 4 bases, leaving 8 bases of the junction unmatched. The CDR3 length is 17 residues. CDR1 and CDR2 (germline): LGHDT, YNNKEL (reference sequence).

Ten or more counts support this clonotype. The chain links TRBV2 to TRBJ1-1, with D unclear. The CDR3 is made up of 13 amino acids. The ends were cut back, 6 bases at V and 1 base at J, with 9 bases in the middle. Germline CDR1 and CDR2: SNHLY and FYNNEI. The DNA of the CDR3 is TGTGCCAGCAGGAGAAGGGAGAACACTGAAGCTTTCTTT. It encodes CASRRRENTEAFF.

This clonotype was seen repeatedly, ten times or more. This chain connects TRBV10-2 to TRBJ1-4; D not certain. This CDR3 region has 11 residues. Germline CDR1 reads WSHSY; CDR2 reads SAAADI. V shed 8 bases and J shed 4 bases, with 5 bases lying between them. CDR3 sequence reads: CASLFNEKLFF. For the CDR3, the DNA is TGCGCCAGCCTCTTTAATGAAAAACTGTTTTTT.

This clonotype was counted only a few times. This chain connects TRBV28 to TRBJ2-7; 9 positions agree with TRBD2. Germline V lookup: CDR1 MDHEN, CDR2 SYDVKM. There are 17 residues in the CDR3. Trimming removed 4 bases from V and 3 bases from J; junction bases left unmatched: 13. The CDR3 region has the DNA TGTGCCAGCAGTTCCATCGGGGTGCGGGGGGGCATCTACGAGCAGTACTTC. Translation: CASSSIGVRGGIYEQYF.

The V and J genes are TRBV6-6 and TRBJ2-7, with a possible D match to TRBD1 (6 bases). In germline, CDR1 is MNHNY, CDR2 SVGAGI (reference sequence). The CDR3 has 16 amino acids. Between the trimmed V and J ends, which lost 0 bases and 5 bases, there was a span of 17 bases. This CDR3 is CASSYSGGSSVHEQYF. Written as DNA, the CDR3 is TGTGCCAGCAGTTACTCAGGGGGTTCCTCCGTCCACGAGCAGTACTTC.

This clonotype was recorded many times. V is TRBV2 and J is TRBJ1-5, with a weak D call TRBD1 (5 bases). The V end lost 5 bases, the J end lost 7 bases, and 12 bases lay between the germline ends. The CDR3 loop spans 13 amino acids. Germline V gene lookup returns CDR1 SNHLY and CDR2 FYNNEI. The CDR3: CASSPTQGQPQHF. The DNA for the CDR3 is TGTGCCAGCAGTCCAACTCAGGGCCAGCCCCAGCATTTT.

This clonotype was picked up many times. This chain joins TRBV7-9 and TRBJ2-1; D remains unclear. This CDR3 spans 11 amino acids. In germline, CDR1 is SEHNR, CDR2 FQNEAQ (reference sequence). The V end was cut by 4 bases, the J end by 8 bases, with 6 bases between. The CDR3 loop is CASSYIDEQFF. The CDR3 nucleotides read TGTGCCAGCAGCTACATAGATGAGCAGTTCTTC.

This clonotype appeared many times. This chain connects TRBV20-1 to TRBJ2-7; TRBD2 matches at 10 bases. V lost 0 bases to trimming and J lost 9 bases; unmatched junction nucleotides: 8. CDR3 size: 14 residues. The germline CDR1 and CDR2 sequences are DFQATT and SNEGSKA (reference sequence). The CDR3 nucleotides are TGCAGTGCTAGAGATTTAGCGGGGGGAGAATGGCAGTACTTC. Translation: CSARDLAGGEWQYF.

This clonotype was seen many times. The junction shows a germline mismatch at one end, possibly a read error. The chain carries TRBV10-2 and TRBJ2-1; no clear D gene. Germline-derived CDR1 and CDR2 are WSHSY and SAAADI. This CDR3 contains 14 residues. As DNA, the CDR3 is TGCGCCAGCAGTCCCCCGGACGGCCTCAATGTGCAGTTCTTC. This gives the protein CASSPPDGLNVQFF.

The chain carries TRBV11-2 and TRBJ2-7, with TRBD2 matching over 11 bases. Germline V lookup: CDR1 SGHAT, CDR2 FQNNGV. The CDR3 covers 14 residues. With V trimmed by 6 bases and J by 4 bases, 5 bases remained unmatched. CDR3 nucleotides: TGTGCCAGCAGGATAGCGGGAGGGCGGTACGAGCAGTACTTC. Its translation is CASRIAGGRYEQYF.

The sample holds one count of this clonotype. This may stem from a read error, because a much larger clone lies one nucleotide away. The rearrangement links TRBV20-1 to TRBJ1-2, with D unclear. The CDR3 is 14 residues long. CDR1 is DFQATT and CDR2 is SNEGSKA in the germline V gene (reference sequence). Trimming removed 0 bases from V and 4 bases from J, with 12 bases in between. CDR3 in DNA: TGCAGTGCTAGAGAATTTGACAAGAGCTATGGCTACACCTTC. As protein: CSAREFDKSYGYTF.

The V and J genes are TRBV20-1 and TRBJ2-1, with TRBD1 identical over 7 bases. V shed 3 bases and J 16 bases; nucleotides not matched to a gene: 12. Looked up from germline, CDR1 is DFQATT and CDR2 is SNEGSKA (reference sequence). This CDR3 contains 12 residues. CDR3 DNA sequence: TGCAGTGCTAGGGGTATGACAGGGAATTATTTCTTC. This sequence encodes CSARGMTGNYFF.

This clonotype was picked up many times. The chain combines TRBV12-3 or TRBV12-4 with TRBJ1-1; possibly TRBD1 for D (5 bases). The V gene lost 5 bases and the J gene lost 8 bases, with 15 bases spanning the gap. The CDR3 spans 13 residues. CDR3 nucleotides: TGTGCCAGCAGTCGACAGAATCAAGAAGAAGCTTTCTTT. Residues: CASSRQNQEEAFF.

The chain combines TRBV20-1 with TRBJ2-7; no clear D gene. Germline CDR1 and CDR2: DFQATT and SNEGSKA (reference sequence). V was trimmed by 3 bases and J by 6 bases, leaving 6 bases between them. This CDR3 is built from 10 residues. The CDR3 loop reads CSASKREQYF. In nucleotides, the CDR3 is TGCAGTGCTAGCAAGCGCGAGCAGTACTTC.

As DNA, the CDR3 is TGTGCCAGCACTATACGTGGTGGCTACACCTTC. Amino acids: CASTIRGGYTF. The rearrangement joins TRBV28 to TRBJ1-2, with unresolved D. Germline CDR1 is MDHEN and CDR2 is SYDVKM. The CDR3 has 11 residues. The V end lost 7 bases, the J end lost 7 bases, and 10 bases lay between the germline ends.